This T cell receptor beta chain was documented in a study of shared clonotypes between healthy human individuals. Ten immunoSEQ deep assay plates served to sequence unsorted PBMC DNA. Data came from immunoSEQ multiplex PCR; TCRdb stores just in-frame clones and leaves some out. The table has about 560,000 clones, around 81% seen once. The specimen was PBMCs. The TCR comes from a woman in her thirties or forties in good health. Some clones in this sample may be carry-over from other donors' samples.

Here the CDR3 reads CARGTGTRSVYEQYF. CDR3 nucleotides: TGCGCCCGCGGGACAGGGACCCGATCTGTCTACGAGCAGTACTTC. The chain carries TRBV10-1 and TRBJ2-7; 9 positions match TRBD1. Germline V CDR1 and CDR2: WNHNN, SYGVQD (reference sequence). The CDR3 is 15 amino acids. After removal of 11 bases from V and 3 bases from J, the junction contained 14 bases not matched to a gene.